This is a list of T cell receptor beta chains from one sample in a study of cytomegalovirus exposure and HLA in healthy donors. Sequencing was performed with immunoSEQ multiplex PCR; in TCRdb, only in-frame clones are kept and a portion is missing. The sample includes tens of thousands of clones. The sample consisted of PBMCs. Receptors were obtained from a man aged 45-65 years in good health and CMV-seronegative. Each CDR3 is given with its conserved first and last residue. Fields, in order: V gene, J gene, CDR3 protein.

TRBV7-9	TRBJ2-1	CASNSVLVDNEQFF
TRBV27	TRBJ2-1	CASSLLAGAHNEQFF
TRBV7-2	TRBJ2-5	CASSLGVAGGRETQYF
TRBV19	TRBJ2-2	CASSEAAGGITGELFF
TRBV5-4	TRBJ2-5	CASSLGSRKYF
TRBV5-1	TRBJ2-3	CASSLQGITTDTQYF
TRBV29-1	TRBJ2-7	CSAGTGTGGEQYF
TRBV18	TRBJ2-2	CASSPYQGYTGELFF
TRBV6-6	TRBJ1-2	CASSYLKQGNYGYTF
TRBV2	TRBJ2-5	CASRSDSNKETQYF
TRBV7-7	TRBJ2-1	CASSLLPDNEQFF
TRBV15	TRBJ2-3	CATSRDAGVGTDTQYF
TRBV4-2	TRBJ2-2	CASSQVGGGELFF
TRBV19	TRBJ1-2	CASSIGLTNYGYTF
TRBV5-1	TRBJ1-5	CASSAGYEQPQHF
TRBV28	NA	CASSLVYEQYF
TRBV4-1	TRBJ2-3	CASSQPGGGMTDTQYF
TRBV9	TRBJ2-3	CASSGGVGTDTQYF
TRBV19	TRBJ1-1	CASSITPGQAGNTEAFF
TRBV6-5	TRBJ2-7	CASRVYAGSTYEQYF
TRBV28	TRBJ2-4	CASSLWAGGEAKNIQYF
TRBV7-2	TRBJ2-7	CASSYRQGDYEQYF
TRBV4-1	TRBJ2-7	CASSHRWGDYEQYF
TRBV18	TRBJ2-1	CASSPSSGGAYNEQFF
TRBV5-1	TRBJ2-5	CASSKGGLAGEETQYF
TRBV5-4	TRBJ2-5	CASSLEDSGGETQYF
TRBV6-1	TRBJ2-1	CASSDLYAGGFNEQFF
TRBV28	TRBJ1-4	CASRALVGVGKLFF
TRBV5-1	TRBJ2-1	CASSFGGSYNEQFF
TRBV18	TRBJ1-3	CASSGTALDTIYF
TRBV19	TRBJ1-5	CASSMRGWVQPQHF
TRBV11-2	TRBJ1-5	CASSEAGTGNQPQHF
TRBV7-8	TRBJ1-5	CATGDAQPQHF
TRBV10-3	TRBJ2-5	CAISESSSVAETQYF